This entry is about one T cell receptor (beta chain). This CDR3 spans 13 amino acids. The ends were cut back, 8 bases at V and 5 bases at J, with 13 bases in the middle. TCRdb fed the 5' RACE reads into MiXCR, producing one record per CDR3 protein. The data hold 350,000 to 400,000 distinct CDR3 sequences, with about 10% observed a single time. The data are from a study of identical twins. Sequenced sample: naive T cells sorted from blood. This TCR came from a woman aged 45 to 65 in good health. The chain links TRBV12-3 or TRBV12-4 to TRBJ2-1, with D unresolved. In DNA, the CDR3 is TGTGCCAGCCCCGCAGATAGAGACAATGAGCAGTTCTTC. Amino acid sequence: CASPADRDNEQFF.